What follows are 14 T cell receptor beta chains derived from one specimen sequenced in a study of cytomegalovirus exposure and HLA in healthy donors. The PCR had 60 Vbeta and 13 Jbeta primers. TCRdb's copy holds only in-frame clones and misses some; the assay was immunoSEQ multiplex PCR. The sample shows more than 65,000 clones, around four fifths of them seen only once. Sequencing was performed on PBMCs. Every receptor here comes from a woman in her forties or fifties in good health and CMV-seropositive.

The chain uses TRBV5-1 and TRBJ1-6, with 9 bases aligning to TRBD1. The J segment lost 5 bases and the V segment lost 4 bases, leaving 10 bases of the junction unmatched. The CDR3 is made up of 17 amino acids. The germline CDR1 and CDR2 sequences are SGHRS and YFSETQ. The CDR3 nucleotides read TGCGCCAGCAGCCAACGTTTGACAGGGGGAAATAATTCACCCCTCCACTTT. Its protein is CASSQRLTGGNNSPLHF.

This chain joins TRBV9 and TRBJ2-1, with D perhaps matching TRBD2 (5 bases). Germline V gene lookup returns CDR1 SGDLS and CDR2 YYNGEE. This CDR3 region has 12 residues. The V end lost 0 bases, the J end lost 9 bases, and 7 bases lay between the germline ends. CDR3 residues: CASSVGGGEQFF. The CDR3 bases are TGTGCCAGCAGCGTAGGCGGAGGTGAGCAGTTCTTC.

The J gene is TRBJ2-7, the V gene TRBV28; tentatively, D is TRBD1 (6 bases). The length of the CDR3 is 15 residues. Per the germline V gene, CDR1 is MDHEN and CDR2 is SYDVKM. V gave up 5 bases and J gave up 2 bases, with 16 bases separating them. This chain's CDR3 is CASSGERWTAYEQYF. CDR3 in DNA: TGTGCCAGCAGTGGGGAACGCTGGACAGCCTACGAGCAGTACTTC. The complete variable domain, with remaining parts taken from reference TRBV28 and TRBJ2-7, reads DVKVTQSSRYLVKRTGEKVFLECVQDMDHENMFWYRQDPGLGLRLIYFSYDVKMKEKGDIPEGYSVSREKKERFSLILESASTNQTSMYLCASSGERWTAYEQYFGPGTRLTVT.

The J gene is TRBJ1-1, the V gene TRBV30; 12 nucleotides agree with TRBD1. After removal of 4 bases from V and 10 bases from J, the junction contained 25 bases not matched to a gene. Germline values: CDR1 GTSNPN, CDR2 SVGIG (reference sequence). CDR3 size: 19 residues. The CDR3 loop is CAWNTPVLRDRGQKIGAFF. DNA for the CDR3: TGTGCCTGGAATACCCCCGTCCTCCGGGACAGGGGGCAAAAGATAGGAGCTTTCTTT.

The rearrangement links TRBV19 to TRBJ1-4; unclear D gene. Deletions cut 5 bases from V and 12 bases from J, with 16 bases between. Germline CDR1 reads LNHDA; CDR2 reads SQIVND (reference sequence). This CDR3 comprises 13 residues. The CDR3 bases are TGTGCCAGTAGTGCCCTCCCGACTAGGGAACTGTTTTTT. Protein product: CASSALPTRELFF.

J is TRBJ1-1 and V is TRBV28; D not certain. Between the trimmed V and J ends, which lost 2 bases and 0 bases, there was a span of 10 bases. The CDR3 has 15 residues. Germline assignment: CDR1 MDHEN and CDR2 SYDVKM. The CDR3 spells CASSLRPTMNTEAFF. The CDR3 DNA reads TGTGCCAGCAGTTTAAGACCCACTATGAACACTGAAGCTTTCTTT.

This rearrangement joins TRBV28 to TRBJ2-3, with 7 nucleotides matching TRBD2. Germline V gene sequence: CDR1 MDHEN, CDR2 SYDVKM. V was pared by 4 bases and J by 0 bases, with 1 base of the junction left unmatched. This CDR3 is 14 amino acids long. The CDR3 DNA sequence: TGTGCCAGCAGTTCGGGGGGAAGCACAGATACGCAGTATTTT. Translation gives CASSSGGSTDTQYF.

This clone was picked up one time. J is TRBJ2-7 and V is TRBV6-6; 9 nucleotides agree with TRBD1. Germline CDR1 MNHNY, CDR2 SVGAGI (reference sequence). This CDR3 region has 14 residues. V shed 5 bases, J shed 4 bases, and the junction held 6 bases outside the gene matches. The CDR3 DNA sequence: TGTGCCAGCAGTGCCCGGGACAGGGAATACGAGCAGTACTTC. It encodes CASSARDREYEQYF.

The chain employs TRBV19 and TRBJ1-4, with 9 bases identical to TRBD1. CDR1 and CDR2 from the germline V gene are LNHDA and SQIVND (reference sequence). Germline trimming cut 10 bases from V and 4 bases from J; bases unmatched to any gene: 4. The CDR3 has 13 amino acids. In DNA, the CDR3 is TGTGCCACCGGGGACAGGGTTAATGAAAAACTGTTTTTT. The encoded protein is CATGDRVNEKLFF.

The V gene is TRBV25-1, the J gene TRBJ1-4; 10 nucleotides line up with TRBD1. The ends lost 5 bases at V and 5 bases at J; junction bases unmatched: 8. The germline V gene has CDR1 MGHDK and CDR2 SYGVNS. The CDR3 spans 16 residues. The CDR3 DNA reads TGTGCCAGCAGTTCACCGGGACAGGGGAACAATGAAAAACTGTTTTTT. This encodes CASSSPGQGNNEKLFF.

V is TRBV28 and J is TRBJ1-1; no definite D call. The CDR3 is 13 residues long. Trimming removed 4 bases from V and 3 bases from J, with 9 bases in between. Germline CDR1 reads MDHEN; CDR2 reads SYDVKM. CDR3 coding DNA: TGTGCCAGCAGTTCAGGATCCTACACTGAAGCTTTCTTT. Its protein is CASSSGSYTEAFF.

The CDR3 coding sequence is TGTGCCATCAGAGGGGGACAGGGGGTCGACGAGCAGTACTTC. This encodes CAIRGGQGVDEQYF. The V and J genes are TRBV10-3 and TRBJ2-7; TRBD1 aligns across 11 bases. Germline-derived CDR1 and CDR2 are ENHRY and SYGVKD. The CDR3 runs 14 residues. V was clipped by 6 bases and J by 5 bases; unmatched bases: 6.

V is TRBV9 and J is TRBJ2-1, with D perhaps matching TRBD1 (6 bases). This CDR3 has 15 residues. Germline V gene data show CDR1 as SGDLS and CDR2 as YYNGEE. The ends were cut back, 7 bases at V and 5 bases at J, with 19 bases in the middle. The CDR3 region has the DNA TGTGCCAGCCGCTTAGGGGCAGGGGAAAACAATGAGCAGTTCTTC. It yields the protein CASRLGAGENNEQFF.

The V and J genes are TRBV6-5 and TRBJ1-5; D remains ambiguous. The length of the CDR3 is 15 residues. Trimming took off 0 bases at V and 0 bases at J, with 6 bases between the two ends. Germline V gene sequence: CDR1 MNHEY, CDR2 SVGAGI. Here the CDR3 DNA reads TGTGCCAGCAGTTACTCGAGGGCTAGCAATCAGCCCCAGCATTTT. This encodes CASSYSRASNQPQHF.